The 17 T cell receptor beta chains presented below share a single source sample, sequenced in a study of control samples from healthy donors and cancer patients. Measured with immunoSEQ multiplex PCR; TCRdb has only the in-frame clones, and not every one. There are 160,000 or so clones in the sample; about 94% occur only once, and approximately 14% lies in the top ten. The sample was PBMCs. Receptors originate from a man between 60 and 70 years old with colorectal cancer.

The rearrangement joins TRBV4-2 to TRBJ2-5; D perhaps matches TRBD2 (5 bases). From germline, CDR1 is LGHNA and CDR2 YNFKEQ. The CDR3 extends over 14 amino acids. Trimming shortened V by 4 bases and J by 3 bases, and 12 bases separated the two germline ends. For the CDR3, the DNA is TGTGCCAGCAGCCTCGGCGGGTTTGAAGAGACCCAGTACTTC. Protein product: CASSLGGFEETQYF.

This sequence joins TRBV14 and TRBJ1-1, with D tentatively TRBD1 (5 bases). The germline gives CDR1 SGHDN, CDR2 FVKESK. This CDR3 has 13 residues. Between the trimmed V and J ends, which lost 5 bases and 5 bases, there was a span of 12 bases. This CDR3 is CASSILGGTEAFF. CDR3 in DNA: TGTGCCAGCAGCATACTGGGGGGAACTGAAGCTTTCTTT.

CDR3 DNA sequence: TGTGCCAGCAGTGAATGGGGGACAGGGGTCGAAAAACTGTTTTTT. It codes for CASSEWGTGVEKLFF. This chain links TRBV25-1 with TRBJ1-4, with 10 positions matching TRBD1. The germline gives CDR1 MGHDK, CDR2 SYGVNS. The CDR3 covers 15 residues. With 1 base clipped from V and 8 bases from J, the junction kept 4 bases outside the gene matches.

V usage is TRBV7-9 and J usage is TRBJ1-1; no definite D call. V was pared by 1 base and J by 8 bases, with 14 bases between. The CDR3 loop spans 14 amino acids. Germline V gives CDR1 SEHNR, CDR2 FQNEAQ (reference sequence). CDR3 nucleotides: TGTGCCAGCAGCTTAGAGGCCGCACGACCAGAAGCTTTCTTT. It specifies CASSLEAARPEAFF.

The chain employs TRBV3-1 (or the pseudogene TRBV3-2) and TRBJ2-3; 7 bases are shared with TRBD1. CDR1 and CDR2 (germline): LGHDT, YNNKEL (reference sequence). Trimming at V came to 4 bases and at J to 3 bases, leaving 13 bases not matched to a gene. The CDR3 totals 17 residues. DNA for the CDR3: TGTGCCAGCAGCCGAGGGGGCCTGCGGACCCGGACAGATACGCAGTATTTT. Amino acid sequence: CASSRGGLRTRTDTQYF.

The genes are TRBV4-1 and TRBJ1-3; possible D gene TRBD1, 5 bases. The CDR3 consists of 15 residues. V lost 0 bases and J 3 bases, leaving 9 bases between the germline ends. The V gene's germline CDR1 is MGHRA and CDR2 YSYEKL. For the CDR3, the DNA is TGCGCCAGCAGCCAAGATGAGGGACTTGGAAACACCATATATTTT. The encoded protein is CASSQDEGLGNTIYF.

The chain combines TRBV2 with TRBJ2-7; possible D gene TRBD2, 6 bases. Trimming removed 5 bases from V and 4 bases from J, with 21 bases in between. CDR1 and CDR2 (germline): SNHLY, FYNNEI. The CDR3 sequence is 16 residues long. The CDR3: CASSPSLGGYGYEQYF. CDR3 coding DNA: TGTGCCAGCAGTCCCTCGCTCGGAGGGTACGGTTACGAGCAGTACTTC.

The gene calls are TRBV6-5 and TRBJ2-3; no reliable D call. This CDR3 is 14 amino acids long. V lost 4 bases, J lost 0 bases, and 8 bases lay in between. Germline V gene lookup returns CDR1 MNHEY and CDR2 SVGAGI. The CDR3 nucleotides are TGTGCCAGCAGTTTGTCTACTAGCACAGATACGCAGTATTTT. This encodes CASSLSTSTDTQYF.

V is TRBV2 and J is TRBJ1-1, with D maybe TRBD1 (5 bases). The CDR3 has 15 amino acids. V lost 6 bases and J lost 6, with 20 bases in between. In germline, CDR1 is SNHLY, CDR2 FYNNEI. CDR3 sequence reads: CASRVTEVLGAEAFF. CDR3 DNA sequence: TGTGCCAGCAGAGTGACAGAAGTCCTTGGGGCTGAAGCTTTCTTT.

The chain links TRBV21-1 to TRBJ2-6; the table assigns TRBD1, which was not confirmed against the DNA. TRBV21-1 is deemed a pseudogene. The CDR3 has 17 residues. CDR3 amino acids: CASSHWTGRSGANVLTF. In DNA, the CDR3 is TGTGCCAGCAGCCACTGGACAGGCCGCTCTGGGGCCAACGTCCTGACTTTC.

The gene calls are TRBV19 and TRBJ2-7, with TRBD2 identical over 10 bases. Losses at the gene ends were 4 bases for V and 2 bases for J; bases not matched to a gene: 2. The CDR3 extends over 14 amino acids. Germline V lookup: CDR1 LNHDA, CDR2 SQIVND (reference sequence). The CDR3 sequence is CASSSSGGPYEQYF. The CDR3 DNA follows: TGTGCCAGTAGTAGTAGCGGGGGGCCCTACGAGCAGTACTTC.

The chain employs TRBV10-3 and TRBJ2-3; D may correspond to TRBD1 or TRBD2 (5 bases each). Germline CDR1 reads ENHRY; CDR2 reads SYGVKD. The CDR3 is made up of 14 amino acids. The V end lost 0 bases, the J end lost 4 bases, and 8 bases lay between the germline ends. The CDR3 coding sequence is TGTGCCATCAGTGAGTCGGGGGACCCAGATACGCAGTATTTT. As protein: CAISESGDPDTQYF.

This rearrangement joins TRBV27 to TRBJ1-2; 10 bases are a match to TRBD1. This CDR3 is built from 15 residues. Germline CDR1 reads MNHEY; CDR2 reads SMNVEV (reference sequence). J gave up 2 bases and V 5 bases, and 5 bases lay outside the gene matches. The DNA of the CDR3 is TGTGCCAGCAGTGAGACAGGGGGCGGGAACTATGGCTACACCTTC. This codes for CASSETGGGNYGYTF.

The rearrangement links TRBV19 to TRBJ1-2, with no clear D. Trimming removed 3 bases from V and 7 bases from J, with 21 bases in between. Per the germline V gene, CDR1 is LNHDA and CDR2 is SQIVND (reference sequence). This CDR3 contains 16 residues. As DNA, the CDR3 is TGTGCCAGTAGTATCTCCATCTCGGGAATTGTCGGTGGCTACACCTTC. Translation gives CASSISISGIVGGYTF. The whole variable domain, remainder taken from reference TRBV19 and TRBJ1-2, is DGGITQSPKYLFRKEGQNVTLSCEQNLNHDAMYWYRQDPGQGLRLIYYSQIVNDFQKGDIAEGYSVSREKKESFPLTVTSAQKNPTAFYLCASSISISGIVGGYTFGSGTRLTVV.

The V gene is TRBV18, the J gene TRBJ2-7; D may be TRBD1 (5 bases). Germline V lookup: CDR1 KGHSH, CDR2 LQKENI. Trimming shortened V by 3 bases and J by 4 bases, and 13 bases separated the two germline ends. The CDR3 covers 14 residues. The CDR3 nucleotides read TGTGCCAGCTCACCCCGGGCAGGGATGTACGAGCAGTACTTC. The encoded protein is CASSPRAGMYEQYF.

This chain connects TRBV27 to TRBJ2-7; 8 bases line up with TRBD2. Looked up from germline, CDR1 is MNHEY and CDR2 is SMNVEV (reference sequence). The V gene end was trimmed by 3 bases and the J gene end by 4 bases; junction bases not matched to a gene: 14. This CDR3 has 17 residues. CDR3 sequence: CASSLGGASGGPYEQYF. The CDR3, as DNA: TGTGCCAGCAGTTTGGGGGGGGCCAGCGGGGGACCTTACGAGCAGTACTTC.

The genes are TRBV29-1 and TRBJ2-3, with D perhaps matching TRBD2 (5 bases). Deletions cut 5 bases from V and 0 bases from J, with 15 bases between. Germline loops: CDR1 SQVTM, CDR2 ANQGSEA. The CDR3 runs 15 residues. Written as DNA, the CDR3 is TGCAGCGTTAAAATGGAGGCCCTTAGCACAGATACGCAGTATTTT. Translating gives CSVKMEALSTDTQYF.